Following are 15 T cell receptor beta chains from one sample sequenced in a study of T cell repertoires in cytomegalovirus infection. Antigens for these TCRs are unknown. A single record per CDR3 protein comes from TCRdb applying MiXCR to the reads. The sample holds 800,000 to 950,000 distinct CDR3 sequences, roughly 33% seen once. Sequencing used cultured CD8+ T cells from PBMCs, obtained from culture after CMV antigen stimulation. The source of these receptors is a human donor in good health (CMV status not recorded). Some clones in this sample may be carry-over from other donors' samples.

The CDR3 sequence: CASRNPLGANTEAFF. The CDR3 region has the DNA TGTGCCAGCAGGAACCCACTCGGGGCGAACACTGAAGCTTTCTTT. The chain uses TRBV27 and TRBJ1-1; TRBD1 is a possible D gene (5 bases). CDR3 length: 15 amino acids. The germline gives CDR1 MNHEY, CDR2 SMNVEV (reference sequence). Trimming cost V 6 bases and J 1 base, with 15 bases left between them.

The chain combines TRBV12-3 or TRBV12-4 with TRBJ1-3, with D possibly being TRBD1 (6 bases). The CDR3 covers 14 residues. V was clipped by 3 bases and J by 8 bases, with 14 bases between them. The CDR3 DNA is TGTGCCAGCAGTTTGTGGGGGGGCGCGGACACCATATATTTT. This sequence encodes CASSLWGGADTIYF.

This clonotype appeared a few times. This rearrangement joins TRBV20-1 to TRBJ2-3; 12 positions agree with TRBD2. The CDR3 covers 19 residues. Losses at the gene ends were 3 bases for V and 6 bases for J; bases not matched to a gene: 19. CDR1 is DFQATT, CDR2 SNEGSKA, per germline (reference sequence). CDR3 in DNA: TGCAGTGCTAGTGGGTGGACTAGCGGGACCGCCCGACGTATTGATACGCAGTATTTT. It specifies CSASGWTSGTARRIDTQYF.

At least ten counts were recorded for this clonotype. The chain joins TRBV7-6 to TRBJ1-1; D is ambiguous. Looked up from germline, CDR1 is SGHVS and CDR2 is FNYEAQ. This CDR3 is built from 14 residues. Trimming took 3 bases from V and 2 from J, leaving 10 bases between them. The CDR3 reads CASSFRPTNTEAFF. For the CDR3, the DNA is TGTGCCAGCAGCTTCAGGCCCACAAACACTGAAGCTTTCTTT. Full variable domain (rest looked up from reference TRBV7-6 and TRBJ1-1): GAGVSQSPRYKVTKRGQDVALRCDPISGHVSLYWYRQALGQGPEFLTYFNYEAQQDKSGLPNDRFSAERPEGSISTLTIQRTEQRDSAMYRCASSFRPTNTEAFFGQGTRLTVV.

This clonotype was observed at least ten times. V and J are TRBV4-3 and TRBJ2-1; 11 bases fit TRBD1. This CDR3 contains 19 residues. Germline V gene sequence: CDR1 LGHNA, CDR2 YSLEER. J gave up 0 bases and V 1 base, and 8 bases lay outside the gene matches. CDR3: CASSQVRTGGPYSYNEQFF. CDR3 coding DNA: TGCGCCAGCAGCCAAGTCAGGACAGGGGGCCCGTACTCCTACAATGAGCAGTTCTTC.

The V call is TRBV7-8, the J call TRBJ1-2, with TRBD1 matching over 7 bases. Germline V CDR1 and CDR2: SGHVS, FQNEAQ. This CDR3 region has 13 residues. Trimming took 6 bases from V and 8 from J; bases not matched to a gene: 9. The CDR3 nucleotides are TGTGCCAGCAGTCAAGGGGGCGGGGGCGGCTACACCTTC. Its protein product is CASSQGGGGGYTF.

This clonotype has a count of ten or more. In DNA, the CDR3 is TGTGCCAGCAGCTTGAAACCCACTGAAGCTTTCTTT. As protein: CASSLKPTEAFF. The chain uses TRBV5-5 and TRBJ1-1; no firm D call. With 1 base removed from V and 4 bases from J, the gap between germline ends came to 5 bases. Germline lookup yields CDR1 SGHKS and CDR2 YYEKEE (reference sequence). This CDR3 contains 12 residues.

Only a few counts were recorded for this clonotype. The J gene is TRBJ2-3, the V gene TRBV7-9; possible D gene TRBD2, 5 bases. Germline loops: CDR1 SEHNR, CDR2 FQNEAQ (reference sequence). V was trimmed by 1 base and J by 4 bases, leaving 9 bases between them. This CDR3 is 14 amino acids long. CDR3: CASSLGSGADTQYF. CDR3 bases: TGTGCCAGCAGCTTAGGTTCCGGGGCAGATACGCAGTATTTT.

The genes are TRBV10-2 and TRBJ2-5; 7 bases are a match to TRBD2. The V and J ends lost 6 bases and 0 bases, in that order; junction bases with no gene match: 4. The CDR3 covers 14 residues. From germline, CDR1 is WSHSY and CDR2 SAAADI. This CDR3 is CASRVGGYQETQYF. The CDR3 DNA reads as TGCGCCAGCAGGGTCGGGGGGTACCAAGAGACCCAGTACTTC.

This clonotype appeared many times. The chain has TRBV6-5 and TRBJ1-2; 7 bases align to TRBD1. Germline V CDR1 and CDR2: MNHEY, SVGAGI. The CDR3 runs to 13 residues. The trim removed 0 bases at V and 8 bases at J, leaving 3 bases unmatched. The CDR3: CASSYSGGRGYTF. CDR3 coding DNA: TGTGCCAGCAGTTACTCAGGGGGCCGAGGCTACACCTTC.

This clonotype was counted a few times. This chain joins TRBV20-1 and TRBJ2-7, with D possibly matching TRBD1 (5 bases). Per germline, CDR1 DFQATT and CDR2 SNEGSKA (reference sequence). The ends were cut back, 3 bases at V and 5 bases at J, with 11 bases in the middle. This CDR3 is built from 12 residues. CDR3 region: CSARDTEDEQYF. Written as DNA, the CDR3 is TGCAGTGCTAGGGACACAGAGGACGAGCAGTACTTC.

V is TRBV13 and J is TRBJ2-7; a possible D gene is TRBD2 (7 bases). CDR1 and CDR2 from the germline V gene are PRHDT and FYEKMQ (reference sequence). There are 16 residues in the CDR3. Trimming cost V 5 bases and J 3 bases, with 20 bases left between them. The CDR3 sequence is CASSPRGGAGDYEQYF. CDR3 nucleotide sequence: TGTGCCAGCAGCCCTAGGGGGGGTGCGGGAGACTACGAGCAGTACTTC.

The chain couples TRBV27 to TRBJ1-1; no reliable D call. The CDR3 totals 14 residues. Germline lookup yields CDR1 MNHEY and CDR2 SMNVEV (reference sequence). The V end was cut by 3 bases, the J end by 1 base, with 9 bases between. In DNA form, the CDR3 reads TGTGCCAGCAGTTTTCAGGACTCGAACACTGAAGCTTTCTTT. As protein: CASSFQDSNTEAFF.

The rearrangement uses TRBV19 and TRBJ1-1, with D perhaps matching TRBD1 (5 bases). There are 13 residues in the CDR3. Looked up from germline, CDR1 is LNHDA and CDR2 is SQIVND (reference sequence). V gave up 3 bases and J gave up 3 bases, with 8 bases separating them. Here the CDR3 DNA reads TGTGCCAGTAGTATCCTGGGGGACACTGAAGCTTTCTTT. Encoded protein: CASSILGDTEAFF.

This clonotype appeared a single time. The V and J genes are TRBV7-6 and TRBJ1-1, with D tentatively TRBD1 (6 bases). Per germline, CDR1 SGHVS and CDR2 FNYEAQ. Trimming cost V 7 bases and J 9 bases, with 18 bases left between them. The CDR3 extends over 13 amino acids. The CDR3 DNA reads as TGTGCCAGCAACTTTCCCGCGGACAGTCAAGCTTTCTTT. Residues: CASNFPADSQAFF.